This T cell receptor beta chain was obtained from a study of STAT5B mutations in CD4+ large granular lymphocyte leukemia. Study results and limitations: 8/27 top patient clones versus 2/35 control clones were TRBV06-family. Patient CD4-sorted repertoires stayed more clonal than healthy ones after leukemic-clone removal. Without HLA matching, higher CD4+ than CD8+ T-LGLL clonality could reflect small sample size.

This was a survey-level run. The assay was immunoSEQ multiplex PCR, and TCRdb's table has in-frame clones only and misses some. The table shows about 25,000 clones, with approximately 80% occurring only once. This clone was recorded once. Its antigen is still unknown. Germline V gene data show CDR1 as SGHAT and CDR2 as FQNNGV. There are 15 residues in the CDR3. V lost 0 bases to trimming and J lost 4 bases, with 11 bases between them. The chain is built from TRBV11-2 and TRBJ2-3; no reliable D call. Sequencing used CD4+ T cells from blood buffy coats. The receptor was isolated from a human donor in good health. The CDR3 here is CASSLDHVWPDTQYF. CDR3 DNA sequence: TGTGCCAGCAGCTTAGATCATGTTTGGCCAGATACGCAGTATTTT.